This T cell receptor beta chain was captured by sequencing in a study of CD8 T cells in Susac syndrome. V lost 2 bases, J lost 5 bases, and 13 bases lay in between. The CDR3 is made up of 14 amino acids. CDR1 and CDR2 (germline): SGHRS, YFSETQ. The RNA input was roughly 0.45 to 1 ug, and it was reverse transcribed with random hexamers. Each CDR3 protein is one row after TCRdb ran MiXCR on the immunoSEQ multiplex PCR reads. The sample includes over 300,000 distinct CDR3 sequences, about 91% of them seen just once. The sequenced sample consisted of CD4+ T cells from PBMCs. This TCR derives from a human donor with multiple sclerosis. This chain links TRBV5-1 with TRBJ1-2; no reliable D call. In nucleotides, the CDR3 is TGCGCCAGCAGCTTACAAGGTTCGGGGTATGGCTACACCTTC. Translating gives CASSLQGSGYGYTF.